This T cell receptor beta chain was identified in a study of blood T cell repertoires in COVID-19. Study overall: T cells, B-cell-depleted T cells, or PBMCs provided the cDNA or gDNA that served as material.

Participant-reported clinical history was the basis for cohort assignment. As handled by the study authors: Amplification from reference gene primers served as the basis for estimated nucleated cell counts. Measured with immunoSEQ multiplex PCR; TCRdb has only the in-frame clones, and not every one. The DNA gave D and trimming, while V, J and clone size come from that table. This table has about 50,000 clones, 70% to 90% appearing once. This clone was detected only a few times. V gave up 6 bases and J gave up 4 bases; unmatched junction bases: 5. Germline CDR1 reads SGHNT; CDR2 reads YYREEE (reference sequence). The CDR3 contains 15 residues.

Sequencing was done on a sample of PBMCs or T cells enriched from blood (not recorded which). The V and J genes are TRBV5-4 and TRBJ2-1; 12 nucleotides line up with TRBD2. This receptor was obtained from a woman aged 45-65 years who had recovered from COVID-19. For the CDR3, the DNA is TGTGCCAGCAATTCCGGGACTAGCGGGTACAATGAGCAGTTCTTC. Encoded protein: CASNSGTSGYNEQFF.